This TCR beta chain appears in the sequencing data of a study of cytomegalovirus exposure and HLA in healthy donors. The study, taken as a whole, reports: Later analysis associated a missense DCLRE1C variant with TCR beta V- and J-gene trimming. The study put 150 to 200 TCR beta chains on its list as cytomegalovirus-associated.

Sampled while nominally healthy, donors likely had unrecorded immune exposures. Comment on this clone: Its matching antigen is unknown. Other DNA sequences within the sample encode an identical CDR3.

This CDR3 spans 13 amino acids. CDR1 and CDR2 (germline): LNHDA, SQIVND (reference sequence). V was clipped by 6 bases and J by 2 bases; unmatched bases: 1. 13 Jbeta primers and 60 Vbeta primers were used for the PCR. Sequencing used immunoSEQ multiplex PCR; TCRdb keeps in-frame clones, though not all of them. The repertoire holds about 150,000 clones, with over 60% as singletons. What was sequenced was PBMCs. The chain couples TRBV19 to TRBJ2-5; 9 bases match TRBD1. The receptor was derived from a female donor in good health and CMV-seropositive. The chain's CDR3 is CASRDRGQETQYF. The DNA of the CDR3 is TGTGCCAGTAGGGACAGGGGTCAAGAGACCCAGTACTTC. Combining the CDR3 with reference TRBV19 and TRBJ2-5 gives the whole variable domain DGGITQSPKYLFRKEGQNVTLSCEQNLNHDAMYWYRQDPGQGLRLIYYSQIVNDFQKGDIAEGYSVSREKKESFPLTVTSAQKNPTAFYLCASRDRGQETQYFGPGTRLLVL.